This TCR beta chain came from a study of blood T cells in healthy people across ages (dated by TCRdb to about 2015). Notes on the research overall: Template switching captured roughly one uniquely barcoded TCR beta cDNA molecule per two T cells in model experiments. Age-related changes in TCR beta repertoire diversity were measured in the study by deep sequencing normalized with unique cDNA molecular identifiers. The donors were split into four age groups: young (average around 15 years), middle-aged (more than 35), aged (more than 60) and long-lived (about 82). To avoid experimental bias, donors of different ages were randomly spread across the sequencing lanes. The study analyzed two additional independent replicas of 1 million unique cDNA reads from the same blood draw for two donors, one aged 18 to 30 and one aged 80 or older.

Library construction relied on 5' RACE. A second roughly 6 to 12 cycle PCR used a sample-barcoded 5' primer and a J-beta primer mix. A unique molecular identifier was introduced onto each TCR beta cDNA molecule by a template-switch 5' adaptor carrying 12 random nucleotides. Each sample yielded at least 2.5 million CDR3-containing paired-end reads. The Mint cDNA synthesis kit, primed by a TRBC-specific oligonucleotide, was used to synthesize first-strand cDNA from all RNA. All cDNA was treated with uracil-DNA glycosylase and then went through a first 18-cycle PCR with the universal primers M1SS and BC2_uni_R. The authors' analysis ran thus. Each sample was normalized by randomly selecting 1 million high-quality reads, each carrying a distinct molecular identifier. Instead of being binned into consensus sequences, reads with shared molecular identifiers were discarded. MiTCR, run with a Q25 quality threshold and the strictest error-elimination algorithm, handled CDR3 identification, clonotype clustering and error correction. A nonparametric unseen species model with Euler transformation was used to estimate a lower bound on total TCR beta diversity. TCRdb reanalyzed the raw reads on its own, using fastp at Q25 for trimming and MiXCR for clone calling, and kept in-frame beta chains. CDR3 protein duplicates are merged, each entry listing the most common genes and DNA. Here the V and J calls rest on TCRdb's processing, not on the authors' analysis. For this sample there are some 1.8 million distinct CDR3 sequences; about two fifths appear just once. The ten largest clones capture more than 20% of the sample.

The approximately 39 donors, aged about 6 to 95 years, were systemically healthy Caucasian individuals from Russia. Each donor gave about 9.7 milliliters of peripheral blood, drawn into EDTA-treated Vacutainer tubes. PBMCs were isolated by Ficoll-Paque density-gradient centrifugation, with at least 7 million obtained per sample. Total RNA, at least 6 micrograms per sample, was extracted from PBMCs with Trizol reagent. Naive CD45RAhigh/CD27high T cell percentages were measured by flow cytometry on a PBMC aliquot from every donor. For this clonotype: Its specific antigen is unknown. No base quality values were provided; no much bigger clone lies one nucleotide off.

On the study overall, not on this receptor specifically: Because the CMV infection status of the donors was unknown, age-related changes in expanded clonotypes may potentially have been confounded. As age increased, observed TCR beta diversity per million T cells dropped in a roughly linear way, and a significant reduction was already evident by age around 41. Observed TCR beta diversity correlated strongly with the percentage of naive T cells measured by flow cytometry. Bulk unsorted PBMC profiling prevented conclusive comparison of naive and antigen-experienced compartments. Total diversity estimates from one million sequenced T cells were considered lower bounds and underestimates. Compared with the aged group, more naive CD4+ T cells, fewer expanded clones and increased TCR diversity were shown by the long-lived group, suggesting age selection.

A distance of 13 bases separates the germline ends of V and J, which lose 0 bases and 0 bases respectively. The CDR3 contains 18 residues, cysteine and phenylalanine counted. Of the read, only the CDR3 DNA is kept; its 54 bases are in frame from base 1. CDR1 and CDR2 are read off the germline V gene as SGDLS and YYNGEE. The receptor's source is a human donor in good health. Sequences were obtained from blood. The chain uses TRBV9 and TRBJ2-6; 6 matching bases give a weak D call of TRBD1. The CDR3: CASSVGGQRSSGANVLTF. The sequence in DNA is TGTGCCAGCAGCGTAGGCGGACAGAGGAGCTCTGGGGCCAACGTCCTGACTTTC.